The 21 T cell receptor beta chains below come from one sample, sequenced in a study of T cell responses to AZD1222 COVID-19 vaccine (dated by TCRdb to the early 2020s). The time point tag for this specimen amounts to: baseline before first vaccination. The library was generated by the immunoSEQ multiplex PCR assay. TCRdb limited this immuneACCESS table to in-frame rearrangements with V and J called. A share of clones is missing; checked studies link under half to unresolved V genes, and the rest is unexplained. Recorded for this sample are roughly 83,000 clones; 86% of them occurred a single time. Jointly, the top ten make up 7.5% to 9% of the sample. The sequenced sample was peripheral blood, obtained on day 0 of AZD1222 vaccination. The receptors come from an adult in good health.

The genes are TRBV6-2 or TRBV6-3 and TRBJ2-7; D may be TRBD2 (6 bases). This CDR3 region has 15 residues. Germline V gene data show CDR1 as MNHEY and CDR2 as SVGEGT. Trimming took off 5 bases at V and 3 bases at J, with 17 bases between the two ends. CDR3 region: CASSIPAAGYYEQYF. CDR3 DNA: TGTGCCAGCAGTATCCCGGCGGCGGGATACTACGAGCAGTACTTC.

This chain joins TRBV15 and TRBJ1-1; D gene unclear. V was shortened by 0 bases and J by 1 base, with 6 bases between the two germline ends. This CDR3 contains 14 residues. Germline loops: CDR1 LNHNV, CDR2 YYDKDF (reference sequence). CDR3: CATSREKGNTEAFF. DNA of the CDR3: TGTGCCACCAGCAGAGAAAAGGGGAACACTGAAGCTTTCTTT.

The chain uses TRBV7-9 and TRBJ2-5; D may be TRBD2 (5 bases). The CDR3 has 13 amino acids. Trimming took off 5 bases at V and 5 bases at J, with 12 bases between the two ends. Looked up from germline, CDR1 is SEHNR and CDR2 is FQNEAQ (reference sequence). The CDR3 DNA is TGTGCCAGCAGCCCTGACACTAGTGAGACCCAGTACTTC. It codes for CASSPDTSETQYF.

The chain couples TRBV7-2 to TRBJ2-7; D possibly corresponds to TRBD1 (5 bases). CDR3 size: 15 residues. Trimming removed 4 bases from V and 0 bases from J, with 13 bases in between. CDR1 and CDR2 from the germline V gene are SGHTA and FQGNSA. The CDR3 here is CASSSRSGFSYEQYF. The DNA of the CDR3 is TGTGCCAGCAGCTCCCGTTCAGGGTTCTCCTACGAGCAGTACTTC.

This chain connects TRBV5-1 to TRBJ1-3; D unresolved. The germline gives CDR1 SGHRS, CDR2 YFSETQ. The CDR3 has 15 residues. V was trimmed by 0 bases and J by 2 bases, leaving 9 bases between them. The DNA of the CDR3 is TGCGCCAGCAGCTTGGACCGGTTGACTGGAAACACCATATATTTT. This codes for CASSLDRLTGNTIYF.

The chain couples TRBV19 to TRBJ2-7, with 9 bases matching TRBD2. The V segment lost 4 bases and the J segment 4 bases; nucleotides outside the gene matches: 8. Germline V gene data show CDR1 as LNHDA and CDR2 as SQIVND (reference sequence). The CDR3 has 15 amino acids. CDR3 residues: CASSKLAGVGYEQYF. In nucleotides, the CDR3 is TGTGCCAGTAGTAAGTTAGCGGGAGTCGGGTACGAGCAGTACTTC.

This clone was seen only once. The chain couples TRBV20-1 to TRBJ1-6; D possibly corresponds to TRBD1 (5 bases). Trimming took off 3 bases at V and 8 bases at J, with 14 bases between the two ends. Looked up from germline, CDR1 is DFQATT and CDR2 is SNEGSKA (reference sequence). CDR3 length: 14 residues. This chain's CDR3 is CSASGALPDSPLHF. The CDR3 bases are TGCAGTGCTAGTGGGGCGCTCCCTGATTCACCCCTCCACTTT.

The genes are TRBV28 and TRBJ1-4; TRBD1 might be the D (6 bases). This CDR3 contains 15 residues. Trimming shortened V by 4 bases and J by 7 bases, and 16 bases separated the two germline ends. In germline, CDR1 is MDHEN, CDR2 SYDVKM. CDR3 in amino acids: CASSSPGGRFEKLFF. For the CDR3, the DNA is TGTGCCAGCAGTTCCCCCGGGGGGCGCTTTGAAAAACTGTTTTTT.

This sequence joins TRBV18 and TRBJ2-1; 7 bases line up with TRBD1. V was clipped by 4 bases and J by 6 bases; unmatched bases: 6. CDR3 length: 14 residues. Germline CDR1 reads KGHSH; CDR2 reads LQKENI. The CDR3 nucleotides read TGTGCCAGCTCACGCGACAGGGCGCGCAATGAGCAGTTCTTC. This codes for CASSRDRARNEQFF.

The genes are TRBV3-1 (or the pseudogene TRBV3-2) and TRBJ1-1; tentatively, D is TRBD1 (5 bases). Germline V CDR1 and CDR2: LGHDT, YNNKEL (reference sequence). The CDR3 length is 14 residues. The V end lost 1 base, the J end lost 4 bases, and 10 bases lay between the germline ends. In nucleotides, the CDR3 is TGTGCCAGCAGCCAAGCCACAGGTACCACTGAAGCTTTCTTT. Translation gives CASSQATGTTEAFF.

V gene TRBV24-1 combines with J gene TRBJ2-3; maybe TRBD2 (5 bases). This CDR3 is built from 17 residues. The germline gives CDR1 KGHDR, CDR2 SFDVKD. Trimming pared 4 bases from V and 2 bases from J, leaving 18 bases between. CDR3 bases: TGTGCCACCAGTGAGTTCTCAAGCGGAGCCTACACAGATACGCAGTATTTT. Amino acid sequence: CATSEFSSGAYTDTQYF.

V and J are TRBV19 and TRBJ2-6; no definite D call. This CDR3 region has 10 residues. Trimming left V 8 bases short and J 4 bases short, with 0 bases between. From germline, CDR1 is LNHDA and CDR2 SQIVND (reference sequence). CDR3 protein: CASGANVLTF. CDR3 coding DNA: TGTGCCAGTGGGGCCAACGTCCTGACTTTC.

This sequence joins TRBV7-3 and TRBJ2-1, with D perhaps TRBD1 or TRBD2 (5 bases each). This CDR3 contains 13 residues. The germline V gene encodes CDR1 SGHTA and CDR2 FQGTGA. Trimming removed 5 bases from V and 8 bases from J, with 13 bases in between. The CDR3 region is CASSPRDGDEQFF. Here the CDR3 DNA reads TGTGCCAGCAGCCCGAGGGACGGAGATGAGCAGTTCTTC.

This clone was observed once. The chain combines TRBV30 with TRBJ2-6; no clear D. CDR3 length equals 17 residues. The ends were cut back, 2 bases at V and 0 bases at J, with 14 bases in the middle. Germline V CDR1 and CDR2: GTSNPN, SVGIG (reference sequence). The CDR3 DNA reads TGTGCCTGGAGTCCCAACCTCGCCGTCTCTGGGGCCAACGTCCTGACTTTC. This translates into CAWSPNLAVSGANVLTF.

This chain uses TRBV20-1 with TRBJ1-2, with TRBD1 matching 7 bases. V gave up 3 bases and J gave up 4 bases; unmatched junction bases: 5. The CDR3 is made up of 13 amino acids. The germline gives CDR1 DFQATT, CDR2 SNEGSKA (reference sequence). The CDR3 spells CSASQGEVYGYTF. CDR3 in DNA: TGCAGTGCTAGTCAGGGGGAGGTCTATGGCTACACCTTC.

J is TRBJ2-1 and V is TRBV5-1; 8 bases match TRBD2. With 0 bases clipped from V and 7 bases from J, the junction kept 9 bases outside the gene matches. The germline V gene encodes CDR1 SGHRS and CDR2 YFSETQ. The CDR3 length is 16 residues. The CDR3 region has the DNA TGCGCCAGCAGCTTGGGGTGGCCTAGCGGGCCAAATGAGCAGTTCTTC. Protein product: CASSLGWPSGPNEQFF. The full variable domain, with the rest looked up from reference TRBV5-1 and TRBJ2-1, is KAGVTQTPRYLIKTRGQQVTLSCSPISGHRSVSWYQQTPGQGLQFLFEYFSETQRNKGNFPGRFSGRQFSNSRSEMNVSTLELGDSALYLCASSLGWPSGPNEQFFGPGTRLTVL.

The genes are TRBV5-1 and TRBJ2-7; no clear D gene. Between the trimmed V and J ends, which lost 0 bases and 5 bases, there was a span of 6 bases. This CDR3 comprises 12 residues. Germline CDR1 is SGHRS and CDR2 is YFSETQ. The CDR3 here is CASSLARDEQYF. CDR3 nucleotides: TGCGCCAGCAGCTTGGCCCGGGACGAGCAGTACTTC.

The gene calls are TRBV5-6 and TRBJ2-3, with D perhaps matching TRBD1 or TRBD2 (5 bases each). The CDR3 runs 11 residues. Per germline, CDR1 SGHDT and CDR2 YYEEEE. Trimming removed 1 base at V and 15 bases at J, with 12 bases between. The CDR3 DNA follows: TGTGCCAGCAGCTTGAGTGGGGGAATCTATTTT. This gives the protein CASSLSGGIYF.

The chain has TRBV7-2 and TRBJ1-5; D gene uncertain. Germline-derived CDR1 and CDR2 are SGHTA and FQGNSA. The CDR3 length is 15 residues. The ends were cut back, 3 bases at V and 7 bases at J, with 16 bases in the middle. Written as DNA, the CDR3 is TGTGCCAGCAGCTTCAGCGGGAGCCTAGGGCAGCCCCAGCATTTT. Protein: CASSFSGSLGQPQHF.

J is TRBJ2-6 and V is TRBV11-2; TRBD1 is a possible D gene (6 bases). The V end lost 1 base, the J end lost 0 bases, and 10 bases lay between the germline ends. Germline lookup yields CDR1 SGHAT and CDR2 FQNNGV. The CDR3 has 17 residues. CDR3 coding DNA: TGTGCCAGCAGCTTAGGCCAGGGGAGCTCTGGGGCCAACGTCCTGACTTTC. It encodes CASSLGQGSSGANVLTF.

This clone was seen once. CDR3 protein: CSASPGVFGTNTEAFF. CDR3 sequence (DNA): TGCAGTGCTAGTCCAGGGGTATTTGGTACAAACACTGAAGCTTTCTTT. The chain combines TRBV20-1 with TRBJ1-1, with D possibly being TRBD1 (6 bases). V lost 3 bases and J 2 bases, leaving 19 bases between the germline ends. There are 16 residues in the CDR3. Germline CDR1 is DFQATT and CDR2 is SNEGSKA (reference sequence).